Shown below are 23 T cell receptor beta chains from a single sample sequenced in a study of T cells in Graves' hyperthyroidism and ophthalmopathy. RNA transcripts gave rise to amplified TCR beta CDR3 regions. A first-round RT-PCR of the TCR CDR3 used the HTBI primer set. TCRdb reprocessed the multiplex PCR reads via MiXCR and lists one record per CDR3 protein. This sample yields some 400,000 distinct CDR3 sequences, of which about 14% are seen a single time; 8% to 13% belongs to the top ten. Sample: blood. The receptor source for this set is a woman aged 55-70 years with Graves' hyperthyroidism.

This clonotype was seen repeatedly, ten times or more. The J gene is TRBJ2-1, the V gene TRBV6-1, with TRBD2 as a possible D gene (7 bases). The CDR3 runs to 15 residues. With 7 bases removed from V and 5 bases from J, the gap between germline ends came to 18 bases. The germline V gene encodes CDR1 MNHNS and CDR2 SASEGT. CDR3 sequence: CASKGGLIQDNEQFF. CDR3 in DNA: TGTGCCAGCAAGGGGGGGCTGATTCAGGACAATGAGCAGTTCTTC.

This clonotype was seen many times. The V call is TRBV2, the J call TRBJ2-4; 11 nucleotides line up with TRBD2. Germline CDR1 reads SNHLY; CDR2 reads FYNNEI. The length of the CDR3 is 18 residues. The ends lost 2 bases at V and 1 base at J; junction bases unmatched: 7. The CDR3 DNA is TGTGCCAGCAGTGAAAGACTAGCGGGAACTCGGGCCAAAAACATTCAGTACTTC. Amino acid sequence: CASSERLAGTRAKNIQYF.

The gene calls are TRBV15 and TRBJ1-3; D gene unclear. CDR1 and CDR2 from the germline V gene are LNHNV and YYDKDF (reference sequence). There are 15 residues in the CDR3. V dropped 4 bases and J dropped 0 bases, with 10 bases sitting between them. The CDR3 is CATSINVISGNTIYF. CDR3 bases: TGTGCCACCAGCATTAACGTCATCTCTGGAAACACCATATATTTT.

There are a few counts of this clonotype. This rearrangement joins TRBV2 to TRBJ2-3; D is unclear. This CDR3 is built from 14 residues. V gave up 3 bases and J gave up 0 bases, with 7 bases separating them. Per germline, CDR1 SNHLY and CDR2 FYNNEI. The CDR3 sequence: CASSDEQSTDTQYF. For the CDR3, the DNA is TGTGCCAGCAGTGATGAACAGAGCACAGATACGCAGTATTTT.

The V and J genes are TRBV24-1 and TRBJ2-1, with D tentatively TRBD1 (5 bases). Near its end, the DNA agrees better with TRBJ2-7, so the J call may be wrong. CDR1 is KGHDR and CDR2 is SFDVKD in the germline V gene. This CDR3 spans 17 amino acids. The CDR3 region is CATSDSGGQGPYNEQYF. The CDR3 region has the DNA TGTGCCACCAGTGATTCCGGTGGGCAGGGCCCCTACAATGAGCAGTACTTC.

There are a few counts of this clonotype. This sequence joins TRBV20-1 and TRBJ1-3; the D is unclear. The CDR3 totals 15 residues. V was clipped by 5 bases and J by 0 bases, with 14 bases between them. Germline V gives CDR1 DFQATT, CDR2 SNEGSKA (reference sequence). Written as DNA, the CDR3 is TGCAGTGCTTCATCCGCGGCCCTCTCTGGAAACACCATATATTTT. It specifies CSASSAALSGNTIYF.

Many counts were recorded for this clonotype. The chain couples TRBV15 to TRBJ2-3; TRBD1 matches at 8 bases. Germline lookup yields CDR1 LNHNV and CDR2 YYDKDF (reference sequence). Trimming cost V 1 base and J 2 bases; bases outside gene matches: 5. This CDR3 has 16 residues. CDR3 in amino acids: CATSRGGRGPTDTQYF. The CDR3 region has the DNA TGTGCCACCAGCAGAGGAGGCAGGGGGCCCACAGATACGCAGTATTTT.

The genes are TRBV10-3 and TRBJ2-2, with a possible D match to TRBD2 (5 bases). The V gene lost 3 bases and the J gene lost 1 base, with 12 bases spanning the gap. CDR1 is ENHRY, CDR2 SYGVKD, per germline. This CDR3 is 16 amino acids long. CDR3 in amino acids: CAISERGRVNTGELFF. The CDR3 bases are TGTGCCATCAGTGAAAGAGGGCGGGTGAACACCGGGGAGCTGTTTTTT.

This clonotype was detected many times. This chain uses TRBV29-1 with TRBJ2-3, with TRBD1 matching over 10 bases. V gave up 6 bases and J gave up 0 bases; unmatched junction bases: 3. This CDR3 is built from 14 residues. Germline V CDR1 and CDR2: SQVTM, ANQGSEA. This CDR3 reads CSVGTGASTDTQYF. CDR3 DNA: TGCAGCGTAGGGACAGGGGCTAGCACAGATACGCAGTATTTT.

In this sample, this clonotype turned up many times. The J gene is TRBJ2-7, the V gene TRBV20-1; the match to TRBD2 covers 8 bases. V lost 3 bases and J lost 4; bases outside the gene matches: 5. Germline V CDR1 and CDR2: DFQATT, SNEGSKA (reference sequence). The CDR3 is 13 amino acids. DNA for the CDR3: TGCAGTGCTAGTCGGGAGGGCCGGTACGAGCAGTACTTC. It codes for CSASREGRYEQYF.

This clonotype was observed at least ten times. The gene calls are TRBV28 and TRBJ2-5; 11 bases are a match to TRBD2. This CDR3 has 14 amino acids. With V trimmed by 6 bases and J by 4 bases, 4 bases remained unmatched. The germline V gene encodes CDR1 MDHEN and CDR2 SYDVKM. Written as DNA, the CDR3 is TGTGCCAGCAGCCGGCTAGCGGGAGGAGAGACCCAGTACTTC. Protein: CASSRLAGGETQYF.

This clonotype was counted a few times. The rearrangement uses TRBV6-5 and TRBJ1-6; possibly TRBD1 for D (5 bases). Germline V CDR1 and CDR2: MNHEY, SVGAGI. The CDR3 runs 16 residues. Trimming shortened V by 3 bases and J by 7 bases, and 16 bases separated the two germline ends. The chain's CDR3 is CASSYGGALRNSPLHF. CDR3 nucleotides: TGTGCCAGCAGTTATGGTGGGGCTTTGAGGAATTCACCCCTCCACTTT.

V usage is TRBV7-8 and J usage is TRBJ2-1; 12 bases fit TRBD2. Germline trimming cut 1 base from V and 7 bases from J; bases unmatched to any gene: 2. Germline CDR1 reads SGHVS; CDR2 reads FQNEAQ. The CDR3 has 15 residues. DNA of the CDR3: TGTGCCAGCAGCTTAGTCCTAGCGGGAGGGAATGAGCAGTTCTTC. This encodes CASSLVLAGGNEQFF.

This clonotype was seen ten or more times. The J gene is TRBJ2-5, the V gene TRBV28; TRBD2 is a possible D gene (7 bases). The CDR3 is 14 residues long. Germline CDR1 is MDHEN and CDR2 is SYDVKM. V was shortened by 8 bases and J by 4 bases, with 17 bases between the two germline ends. CDR3 sequence: CASSSRGGGETQYF. CDR3 nucleotide sequence: TGTGCCAGCTCGTCAAGGGGGGGCGGAGAGACCCAGTACTTC.

This clonotype came up a few times. This chain's CDR3 is CASSSGQGRTDTQYF. CDR3 DNA: TGTGCCAGCAGCTCCGGACAGGGGCGGACAGATACGCAGTATTTT. The J gene is TRBJ2-3, the V gene TRBV5-6, with 9 bases that match TRBD1. Germline assignment: CDR1 SGHDT and CDR2 YYEEEE. This CDR3 comprises 15 residues. V shed 3 bases, J shed 3 bases, and the junction held 5 bases outside the gene matches.

This clonotype showed up many times. This rearrangement joins TRBV20-1 to TRBJ2-7; 7 bases align to TRBD1. The germline CDR1 and CDR2 sequences are DFQATT and SNEGSKA (reference sequence). J was trimmed by 4 bases and V by 1 base; bases with no gene match: 7. This CDR3 is built from 14 residues. CDR3 DNA sequence: TGCAGTGCTAGAGCCCCGGGACAGTCGTACGAGCAGTACTTC. Translating gives CSARAPGQSYEQYF.

This clonotype was seen a handful of times. The chain recombines TRBV7-9 with TRBJ1-1; D is possibly TRBD1 (5 bases). CDR1 and CDR2 (germline): SEHNR, FQNEAQ (reference sequence). The length of the CDR3 is 17 residues. The V gene lost 5 bases and the J gene lost 1 base, with 20 bases spanning the gap. The DNA of the CDR3 is TGTGCCAGCAGCCCTAGCAAGGTGGGGCGAGAGAACACTGAAGCTTTCTTT. As protein: CASSPSKVGRENTEAFF.

This clonotype occurred many times. CDR3 in DNA: TGTGCCAGCAGTTTAGGGGCGAACCGGGAGAATTCACCCCTCCACTTT. Translated: CASSLGANRENSPLHF. The chain is built from TRBV27 and TRBJ1-6; tentatively, D is TRBD1 (5 bases). The CDR3 contains 16 residues. Trimming took 2 bases from V and 7 from J, leaving 15 bases between them. Germline V gene sequence: CDR1 MNHEY, CDR2 SMNVEV (reference sequence).

Ten or more counts support this clonotype. V and J are TRBV11-2 and TRBJ2-1; the D is unclear. Germline-derived CDR1 and CDR2 are SGHAT and FQNNGV. The CDR3 is 16 amino acids. Between the trimmed V and J ends, which lost 0 bases and 4 bases, there was a span of 13 bases. The CDR3 loop reads CASSLDRSRYYNEQFF. In DNA form, the CDR3 reads TGTGCCAGCAGCTTAGATCGGTCTAGGTATTACAATGAGCAGTTCTTC.

This clonotype showed up many times. The rearrangement uses TRBV11-1 and TRBJ2-1, with a weak D call TRBD2 (5 bases). The germline V gene has CDR1 SGHAT and CDR2 FQDESV (reference sequence). This CDR3 contains 15 residues. The V end lost 2 bases, the J end lost 2 bases, and 10 bases lay between the germline ends. In DNA form, the CDR3 reads TGTGCCAGCAGCTTAAGCACCGGGACCTACAATGAGCAGTTCTTC. Its translation: CASSLSTGTYNEQFF.

This clonotype has more than one count but fewer than ten. CDR3 amino acids: CASSFSLNRASSYNEQFF. The CDR3 coding sequence is TGTGCCAGCAGCTTCAGCCTCAACAGGGCTAGCTCCTACAATGAGCAGTTCTTC. The chain has TRBV7-2 and TRBJ2-1; D might be TRBD1 (6 bases). V lost 3 bases to trimming and J lost 0 bases, with 18 bases between them. There are 18 residues in the CDR3. CDR1 SGHTA and CDR2 FQGNSA come from the germline V gene.

There are many counts of this clonotype. The chain links TRBV27 to TRBJ2-7; 7 bases align to TRBD1. Trimming removed 5 bases from V and 0 bases from J; junction bases left unmatched: 10. This CDR3 region has 16 residues. CDR1 and CDR2 from the germline V gene are MNHEY and SMNVEV (reference sequence). The CDR3 is CASSPIKTGSSYEQYF. In DNA form, the CDR3 reads TGTGCCAGCAGTCCAATAAAGACAGGGAGCTCCTACGAGCAGTACTTC.

In this sample, this clonotype turned up a few times. The chain combines TRBV20-1 with TRBJ2-3, with TRBD2 matching over 8 bases. CDR1 is DFQATT, CDR2 SNEGSKA, per germline (reference sequence). Trimming removed 4 bases from V and 0 bases from J; junction bases left unmatched: 6. The CDR3 spans 15 residues. For the CDR3, the DNA is TGCAGTGCTACCAGGGCTAGCGGGAGCACAGATACGCAGTATTTT. Residues: CSATRASGSTDTQYF.